These 15 T cell receptor beta chains share one sample of origin, sequenced in a study of cytomegalovirus exposure and HLA in healthy donors. The study ran its PCR with 60 Vbeta and 13 Jbeta primers. TCRdb's copy holds only in-frame clones and misses some; the assay was immunoSEQ multiplex PCR. The sample includes around 150,000 clones, approximately 80% of them seen just once. The material sequenced was PBMCs. The receptors originated from a woman between 35 and 50 years old in good health and CMV-seronegative.

CDR3 residues: CASSLERLGNTGELFF. CDR3 in DNA: TGTGCCAGCAGCTTAGAAAGGCTAGGGAACACCGGGGAGCTGTTTTTT. This rearrangement joins TRBV7-2 to TRBJ2-2; D is unclear. This CDR3 contains 16 residues. CDR1 and CDR2 from the germline V gene are SGHTA and FQGNSA. V lost 1 base and J lost 1, with 10 bases in between. The full variable domain, completed using reference TRBV7-2 and TRBJ2-2, is GAGVSQSPSNKVTEKGKDVELRCDPISGHTALYWYRQSLGQGLEFLIYFQGNSAPDKSGLPSDRFSAERTGGSVSTLTIQRTQQEDSAVYLCASSLERLGNTGELFFGEGSRLTVL.

This sequence joins TRBV7-9 and TRBJ1-5; D possibly corresponds to TRBD1 (5 bases). Trimming removed 3 bases at V and 6 bases at J, with 21 bases between. Germline lookup yields CDR1 SEHNR and CDR2 FQNEAQ (reference sequence). This CDR3 is built from 17 residues. CDR3 DNA: TGTGCCAGCAGCTTGCATCTGGGTAATTGGGGACTTCAGCCCCAGCATTTT. This sequence encodes CASSLHLGNWGLQPQHF.

This clone was found a few times. V gene TRBV28 combines with J gene TRBJ2-3; 10 nucleotides match TRBD2. The germline V gene encodes CDR1 MDHEN and CDR2 SYDVKM. This CDR3 spans 16 amino acids. After removal of 7 bases from V and 0 bases from J, the junction contained 7 bases not matched to a gene. Here the CDR3 reads CASTSGGTTSTDTQYF. The CDR3, as DNA: TGTGCCAGCACTAGCGGGGGAACTACTAGCACAGATACGCAGTATTTT.

The rearrangement joins TRBV28 to TRBJ1-2; the match to TRBD1 covers 11 bases. The trim removed 6 bases at V and 6 bases at J, leaving 12 bases unmatched. Germline V gives CDR1 MDHEN, CDR2 SYDVKM. This CDR3 is built from 16 residues. CDR3 nucleotide sequence: TGTGCCAGCAGAAACTCCGGGACAGGGGGGTTTCATGGCTACACCTTC. Its protein product is CASRNSGTGGFHGYTF.

The sample holds one count of this clone. The genes are TRBV7-9 and TRBJ2-4; D may be TRBD1 (6 bases). V was trimmed by 4 bases and J by 16 bases, leaving 20 bases between them. The germline gives CDR1 SEHNR, CDR2 FQNEAQ (reference sequence). This CDR3 comprises 13 residues. CDR3 bases: TGTGCCAGCAGCTCTACGGGACACTTGGTTTATTACTTC. As protein: CASSSTGHLVYYF. The full variable domain, with the rest looked up from reference TRBV7-9 and TRBJ2-4, is DTGVSQNPRHKITKRGQNVTFRCDPISEHNRLYWYRQTLGQGPEFLTYFQNEAQLEKSRLLSDRFSAERPKGSFSTLEIQRTEQGDSAMYLCASSSTGHLVYYFGAGTRLSVL.

The chain has TRBV30 and TRBJ2-7; 12 nucleotides line up with TRBD2. Trimming at V came to 6 bases and at J to 2 bases, leaving 8 bases not matched to a gene. The CDR3 covers 15 residues. Germline V lookup: CDR1 GTSNPN, CDR2 SVGIG (reference sequence). For the CDR3, the DNA is TGTGCCTGCACCCCTCTAGCGGGGGGGCCCTACGAGCAGTACTTC. Amino acid sequence: CACTPLAGGPYEQYF. Using reference TRBV30 and TRBJ2-7 for the parts outside the CDR3, the full variable domain is SQTIHQWPATLVQPVGSPLSLECTVEGTSNPNLYWYRQAAGRGLQLLFYSVGIGQISSEVPQNLSASRPQDRQFILSSKKLLLSDSGFYLCACTPLAGGPYEQYFGPGTRLTVT.

This clone has more than one count but fewer than ten. The chain couples TRBV19 to TRBJ1-4; D unresolved. The CDR3 is made up of 14 amino acids. V was pared by 5 bases and J by 7 bases, with 14 bases between. Germline CDR1 and CDR2: LNHDA and SQIVND (reference sequence). The CDR3 is CASSLRWAAEKLFF. The CDR3 DNA reads as TGTGCCAGTAGTCTGCGATGGGCTGCTGAAAAACTGTTTTTT.

J is TRBJ1-1 and V is TRBV28; D possibly corresponds to TRBD1 (6 bases). The CDR3 runs 17 residues. V lost 1 base and J 0 bases, leaving 15 bases between the germline ends. The germline gives CDR1 MDHEN, CDR2 SYDVKM. CDR3 coding DNA: TGTGCCAGCAGTTTATTGGGGGCAAAAGGAATGAACACTGAAGCTTTCTTT. It yields the protein CASSLLGAKGMNTEAFF.

The chain employs TRBV19 and TRBJ2-5; D perhaps matches TRBD1 (6 bases). Germline-derived CDR1 and CDR2 are LNHDA and SQIVND (reference sequence). The V gene lost 5 bases and the J gene lost 3 bases, with 10 bases spanning the gap. The CDR3 length is 13 residues. The CDR3 sequence: CASSWAGEETQYF. The CDR3 nucleotides are TGTGCCAGTAGTTGGGCAGGGGAAGAGACCCAGTACTTC.

This clone was recorded a few times. The gene calls are TRBV5-4 and TRBJ2-1, with D hard to call. The ends were cut back, 4 bases at V and 4 bases at J, with 6 bases in the middle. The CDR3 contains 12 residues. From germline, CDR1 is SGHNT and CDR2 YYREEE (reference sequence). As DNA, the CDR3 is TGTGCCAGCAGCGTCACATACAATGAGCAGTTCTTC. This encodes CASSVTYNEQFF.

The V and J genes are TRBV4-1 and TRBJ1-4; D not resolved. The CDR3 loop spans 10 amino acids. The ends were cut back, 8 bases at V and 6 bases at J, with 4 bases in the middle. Germline CDR1 is MGHRA and CDR2 is YSYEKL. CDR3 residues: CASGHEKLFF. The CDR3 nucleotides read TGCGCCAGCGGGCATGAAAAACTGTTTTTT.

This chain uses TRBV19 with TRBJ1-5, with D possibly TRBD1 on 6 matching bases. Trimming shortened V by 7 bases and J by 4 bases, and 17 bases separated the two germline ends. This CDR3 spans 15 amino acids. Germline V CDR1 and CDR2: LNHDA, SQIVND (reference sequence). The CDR3 nucleotides are TGTGCCAGTATGGCAGGGGCTGGTCTAAATCAGCCCCAGCATTTT. Residues: CASMAGAGLNQPQHF.

CDR3 residues: CASTILAGAGETQYF. CDR3 DNA sequence: TGTGCCAGCACCATCCTAGCGGGAGCGGGAGAGACCCAGTACTTC. The chain recombines TRBV6-5 with TRBJ2-5; TRBD2 aligns across 10 bases. CDR1 and CDR2 from the germline V gene are MNHEY and SVGAGI. J gave up 4 bases and V 7 bases, and 9 bases lay outside the gene matches. The CDR3 consists of 15 residues.

This clone has only a few counts. This rearrangement joins TRBV5-1 to TRBJ2-7; D is tentatively TRBD1 or TRBD2 (6 bases each). The CDR3 length is 13 residues. V lost 4 bases and J 5 bases, leaving 13 bases between the germline ends. Germline CDR1 and CDR2: SGHRS and YFSETQ. CDR3 sequence: CASSLEGVDEQYF. In nucleotides, the CDR3 is TGCGCCAGCAGCCTGGAGGGGGTCGACGAGCAGTACTTC.

The rearrangement links TRBV7-2 to TRBJ2-7; no definite D call. Between the trimmed V and J ends, which lost 5 bases and 3 bases, there was a span of 8 bases. CDR1 is SGHTA and CDR2 is FQGNSA in the germline V gene. The CDR3 length is 12 residues. The CDR3 region is CASSPHSYEQYF. CDR3 in DNA: TGTGCCAGCAGCCCTCACAGCTACGAGCAGTACTTC.